This T cell receptor beta chain was sequenced during a study of T cells in Graves' hyperthyroidism and ophthalmopathy (dated by TCRdb to the late 2010s). Background on the whole study: Peripheral blood samples were taken at the time of initial diagnosis, prior to any treatment. Thyroid tissue and blood T-cell repertoires from about six Graves' hyperthyroidism patients were also compared in the study. The 100 discovery patients were randomly split 7:3 into training and test sets. After sampling, hyperthyroidism patients received methimazole starting at 30 mg daily, and ophthalmopathy patients received high-dose intravenous methylprednisolone. Prospective prediction of ophthalmopathy was tested in an independent validation cohort of fewer than 20 hyperthyroidism patients and 17 patients who later progressed to ophthalmopathy. A discovery cohort of roughly 96 patients, roughly 45 with Graves' ophthalmopathy and under 60 with stable Graves' hyperthyroidism, was used to find distinguishing TCR V-J signatures. TCR Vbeta CDR3 sequencing of 140 or so peripheral blood samples (about 45 ophthalmopathy, some 75 hyperthyroidism and roughly 17 progressor patients) is reported in the paper. The study at large found these results: Sample size was not statistically predetermined, and blinding of investigators to group allocation was not performed. In validation, progression to ophthalmopathy was predicted by the model with around 71% sensitivity and approximately 78% specificity, a median of approximately 6.5 months before onset. Most expanded thyroid clonotypes (frequency above 0.001) were also detected in blood, suggesting blood repertoires may reflect thyroid immune responses. A 13 V-J signature model separated ophthalmopathy from stable hyperthyroidism, with about 88% sensitivity and 81.08% specificity in cross-validation and 80%/75% in testing.

V loses 6 bases at its end and J loses 2 bases; junction bases beyond the gene matches: 4. Via the germline V gene (reference sequence), CDR1 is DFQATT and CDR2 SNEGSKA. The CDR3 runs 14 residues from the cysteine to the phenylalanine. Solely the CDR3 DNA is kept, with 42 bases framed from the first base. This clonotype was detected many times. It has no known antigen specificity. One base away there is no much larger clone; base qualities are not given. The TCR beta CDR3 regions were amplified from RNA transcripts. The first round of RT-PCR for the TCR CDR3 was performed with the HTBI primer set and the Qiagen OneStep RT-PCR kit. Libraries were constructed in a second round of multiplex PCR, after which size selection and purification were carried out. Sequencing of the libraries was done on an Illumina HiSeq2000 using paired-end 100 bp reads. The study's own analysis went as follows. Raw data were processed with SOAPnuke, discarding reads with adapters, uncalled bases, mean Phred below 15, or no exact constant-primer or identifier match. High-quality paired reads were merged using COPE v1.2.5, and each unique nucleotide sequence was defined as a clonotype. MiTCR v1.1 was used to align the clonotypes against IMGT TRBV, TRBD and TRBJ reference segments. The analysis included only V-J combinations with a frequency above 0.0001, which together covered 99.2% of the repertoires. A TCS score was defined as the ratio of F50 (clonal expansion) to E x V (chaos), with BLOSUM62-based TCRdist applied between CDR3 peptides within each V-J. Welch's t-statistics and random forest reduced fewer than 600 V-J features to 10 to 15, which were used in a naive Bayes classifier (R e1071). TCRdb reran the public reads through fastp at Q25 and MiXCR, keeping productive beta chains. When rows share a CDR3 protein, they turn into one entry using the most common DNA and genes. The V and J calls and clone size are TCRdb's, not the authors'. Recorded for this sample are about 420,000 distinct CDR3 sequences; 15% to 19% of them occurred a single time. The top ten clones comprise about 14% of the sample.

A patient counted as having stable Graves' hyperthyroidism if no progression to ophthalmopathy occurred over 18 months of follow-up. Hyperthyroidism patients were aged 18 to 65 years and newly diagnosed, with disease duration of less than 2 months. The study excluded patients with uncontrolled infections, other autoimmune diseases, pregnancy or lactation. Diagnoses were established on the basis of clinical symptoms, serum thyroxine and TRAb, thyroid ultrasound, and orbital computed tomography. Ficoll-Paque density gradient centrifugation was used to isolate PBMCs from about 10 ml of fresh peripheral blood. Total RNA was extracted with Trizol reagent, and quality was checked on an Agilent 2100 Bioanalyzer.

Sequenced material: blood. This TCR derives from a woman younger than 35 with Graves' hyperthyroidism. The V and J genes are TRBV20-1 and TRBJ2-3, with 11 bases aligning to TRBD2. This receptor has the CDR3 CSALAGGLTDTQYF. The DNA is as follows: TGCAGTGCCCTAGCGGGGGGCCTCACAGATACGCAGTATTTT.